This is a list of T cell receptor beta chains from one sample in a study of CD8 T cells in Susac syndrome. TCRdb reanalysed the immunoSEQ multiplex PCR reads using MiXCR and keeps one entry per CDR3 protein. The sample consists of some 99,000 distinct CDR3 sequences, approximately 96% of them appearing once. Sequenced sample: CD4+ T cells from PBMCs. The receptors were sampled from a human donor in good health. CDR3s leave out the opening cysteine and the closing phenylalanine or tryptophan.

TRBV3-1	11	ASSQVRQGAAF
TRBV12-3/TRBV12-4	11	ASSLVLGRTQH
TRBV7-9	12	ASRRAAHTDTQY
TRBV6-2/TRBV6-3	11	ASRFSEHTEAF
TRBV4-1	12	ASSQEQGPYEQY
TRBV28	14	ASSTRLAGGLGELF
TRBV3-1	10	ASSQRGGEAF
TRBV9	14	ASSSPGTTNALYLS
TRBV9	16	ASSVVERWDRGTDTQY
TRBV6-1	16	ASSRGTGEGYAGNTQY
TRBV19	12	ASSLPAAKNIQY
TRBV29-1	10	SATPTPETQY
TRBV24-1	10	ATSERYGEQF
TRBV18	10	ASSPGIYEQY
TRBV9	12	ASSADTNSNEQF
TRBV12-3/TRBV12-4	10	ASRDRAGIQY
TRBV12-3/TRBV12-4	14	ASSLTGGRVNTEAF
TRBV9	13	ASSVDTGQSYGYT
TRBV28	13	ASSSGGASNQPQH
TRBV4-2	13	ASSQERSSGNTIY
TRBV5-1	13	ASSLVQGAEETQY
TRBV29-1	9	SVRQGTEQF
TRBV19	13	ASSTGGAGSYEQY
TRBV19	12	ASSIESRDDTQY
TRBV30	12	AWSGNRGNQPQH
TRBV29-1	10	SVQGADTEAF
TRBV7-2	9	ASSYGLAQY
TRBV20-1	11	SGRAGRTGELF
TRBV20-1	13	SARRPTGFFDIQY
TRBV28	12	ASSRDRENSPLH
TRBV5-1	13	ASSPLPGVQQPQH
TRBV29-1	10	SVEVAGGPSF
TRBV29-1	10	SVEGGTETQY
TRBV29-1	10	SQRGNTDTQY
TRBV19	13	ASSFPSGSANEQY
TRBV15	11	ATSRDGPDTQY
TRBV29-1	10	SVIQSSYEQY
TRBV5-1	13	ASSLGSGIQETQY
TRBV30	10	AWSRGAYGYT
TRBV7-2	12	ASSLAGTHTEAF
TRBV5-6	13	ASSFGVPNTGELF
TRBV24-1	14	ATSEAGLTSNQPQH
TRBV30	9	AWMFTDTQY
TRBV19	11	ASSPHKRNEQF
TRBV7-9	13	ASSLEGGTNYGYT
TRBV20-1	12	SARSSGTGETQY
TRBV18	13	ASSLTLDREETQY
TRBV12-3/TRBV12-4	13	ASSLARTEPYEQY
TRBV24-1	11	ATSDGWDTEAF
TRBV7-2	12	ASSLAMIQETQY
TRBV28	14	ASRPRQEPNTGELF
TRBV28	13	ASRGQGGVQNIQY
TRBV18	7	AAVFGYT
TRBV6-2/TRBV6-3	12	ASRRQGRDYGYT
TRBV1	16	TSSQRLPPYTNTGELF
TRBV30	9	AWRSGDGYT
TRBV29-1	10	SVEMDSYEQY